Following are 15 T cell receptor beta chains from one sample sequenced in a study of blood T cell repertoires in COVID-19. The table came from immunoSEQ multiplex PCR; TCRdb's copy has only in-frame clones and leaves some out. The sample contains roughly 300,000 clones, about nine tenths of which appear only once. Sequenced input: PBMCs or T cells enriched from blood (not recorded which). The receptor source for this set is a woman aged 40 to 49 with acute COVID-19.

This chain joins TRBV2 and TRBJ1-2, with 7 bases lining up with TRBD1. CDR1 and CDR2 from the germline V gene are SNHLY and FYNNEI. Germline trimming cut 1 base from V and 6 bases from J; bases unmatched to any gene: 11. The CDR3 contains 16 residues. The CDR3 loop reads CASSEVLGGGGNGYTF. The CDR3 nucleotides are TGTGCCAGCAGTGAAGTTTTAGGAGGGGGCGGGAATGGCTACACCTTC.

The genes are TRBV18 and TRBJ2-1; D is perhaps TRBD1 (6 bases). The germline V gene has CDR1 KGHSH and CDR2 LQKENI. The CDR3 length is 14 residues. With 3 bases removed from V and 8 bases from J, the gap between germline ends came to 14 bases. The CDR3 coding sequence is TGTGCCAGCTCACCGAGACAGGTTTCTCATGAGCAGTTCTTC. Encoded protein: CASSPRQVSHEQFF. The variable domain in full, with the rest retrieved from reference TRBV18 and TRBJ2-1, is NAGVMQNPRHLVRRRGQEARLRCSPMKGHSHVYWYRQLPEEGLKFMVYLQKENIIDESGMPKERFSAEFPKEGPSILRIQQVVRGDSAAYFCASSPRQVSHEQFFGPGTRLTVL.

This chain links TRBV9 with TRBJ1-3; TRBD1 is a possible D gene (5 bases). The CDR3 covers 16 residues. Trimming took off 0 bases at V and 4 bases at J, with 14 bases between the two ends. Germline assignment: CDR1 SGDLS and CDR2 YYNGEE. The CDR3 DNA reads as TGTGCCAGCAGCGTAGGTCCCAGGGAATACGGAAACACCATATATTTT. It translates to CASSVGPREYGNTIYF.

The rearrangement uses TRBV6-2 or TRBV6-3 and TRBJ2-5; the match to TRBD2 covers 10 bases. Trimming cost V 4 bases and J 5 bases; bases outside gene matches: 7. The CDR3 spans 15 residues. Germline V gene lookup returns CDR1 MNHEY and CDR2 SVGEGT. CDR3 coding DNA: TGTGCCAGCAGTTCCCCTAGCGGGAGTAAGGAGACCCAGTACTTC. This translates into CASSSPSGSKETQYF.

The chain combines TRBV28 with TRBJ1-2; D is unclear. CDR1 and CDR2 (germline): MDHEN, SYDVKM. The CDR3 consists of 14 residues. The V end was cut by 1 base, the J end by 6 bases, with 12 bases between. The DNA of the CDR3 is TGTGCCAGCAGTTTATTCCAGGAAGGCGATGGCTACACCTTC. Protein: CASSLFQEGDGYTF.

This chain links TRBV21-1 with TRBJ1-1; whether TRBD1, the table's D call, matches the DNA was not checked. TRBV21-1 is reported as a pseudogene. The CDR3 runs to 13 residues. This CDR3 reads CASFRALHTEAFF. CDR3 bases: TGTGCCAGCTTCAGGGCGCTGCACACTGAAGCTTTCTTT.

The table lists this clone with a count of one. This chain links TRBV7-2 with TRBJ1-2, with 10 nucleotides matching TRBD1. The germline gives CDR1 SGHTA, CDR2 FQGNSA. The CDR3 has 14 residues. The V and J ends lost 5 bases and 6 bases, in that order; junction bases with no gene match: 6. The CDR3 reads CASSQGQGTNGYTF. The CDR3 DNA reads as TGTGCCAGCAGCCAGGGACAGGGGACAAATGGCTACACCTTC.

The V call is TRBV5-4, the J call TRBJ2-1; 12 bases are a match to TRBD2. Germline assignment: CDR1 SGHNT and CDR2 YYREEE (reference sequence). There are 15 residues in the CDR3. J was trimmed by 3 bases and V by 4 bases; bases with no gene match: 2. CDR3 nucleotide sequence: TGTGCCAGCAGCCGGACTAGCGGGGACTACAATGAGCAGTTCTTC. Its translation: CASSRTSGDYNEQFF.

The J gene is TRBJ1-2, the V gene TRBV19; TRBD1 aligns across 9 bases. Germline CDR1 LNHDA, CDR2 SQIVND (reference sequence). The junction had 10 bases not matched to a gene; V was cut back by 5 bases and J by 6 bases. The CDR3 runs to 15 residues. In DNA, the CDR3 is TGTGCCAGTAGTGCGTGGGACAGGGATTCCGATGGCTACACCTTC. It specifies CASSAWDRDSDGYTF.

The V gene is TRBV6-5, the J gene TRBJ2-7; 14 bases match TRBD2. J gave up 4 bases and V 3 bases, and 2 bases lay outside the gene matches. This CDR3 region has 15 residues. In germline, CDR1 is MNHEY, CDR2 SVGAGI. CDR3 amino acids: CASSYRTSGRYEQYF. CDR3 DNA sequence: TGTGCCAGCAGTTATCGGACTAGCGGGAGGTACGAGCAGTACTTC.

The rearrangement joins TRBV18 to TRBJ2-1; 12 positions match TRBD2. Germline V gene lookup returns CDR1 KGHSH and CDR2 LQKENI. Trimming cost V 6 bases and J 3 bases; bases outside gene matches: 3. This CDR3 has 15 residues. The CDR3 DNA reads TGTGCCAGCTCGCTACTAGCGGGGGGCTACAATGAGCAGTTCTTC. Encoded protein: CASSLLAGGYNEQFF.

Only one count was recorded for this clone. This chain joins TRBV4-3 and TRBJ1-1; D unclear. This CDR3 spans 14 amino acids. V lost 4 bases and J lost 4, with 13 bases in between. Germline V gene data show CDR1 as LGHNA and CDR2 as YSLEER. The CDR3 sequence: CASSPYPVATEAFF. The CDR3 DNA follows: TGCGCCAGCAGCCCCTACCCGGTTGCCACTGAAGCTTTCTTT.

The V and J genes are TRBV28 and TRBJ2-3; TRBD2 agrees at 8 bases. CDR1 and CDR2 (germline): MDHEN, SYDVKM. After removal of 4 bases from V and 4 bases from J, the junction contained 10 bases not matched to a gene. This CDR3 spans 16 amino acids. DNA for the CDR3: TGTGCCAGCAGTTCCAATTCAGCGGGAGAGGCAGATACGCAGTATTTT. This codes for CASSSNSAGEADTQYF.

The chain employs TRBV6-5 and TRBJ1-5, with 8 bases aligning to TRBD1. The V and J ends lost 9 bases and 2 bases, in that order; junction bases with no gene match: 9. The length of the CDR3 is 15 residues. Germline V CDR1 and CDR2: MNHEY, SVGAGI. CDR3 in DNA: TGTGCCAGTGCCAGCGACAGGGGTGGCAATCAGCCCCAGCATTTT. Its translation is CASASDRGGNQPQHF.

This sequence joins TRBV28 and TRBJ1-5; D uncertain. CDR1 and CDR2 (germline): MDHEN, SYDVKM. V was trimmed by 7 bases and J by 0 bases, leaving 13 bases between them. The CDR3 runs 15 residues. The DNA of the CDR3 is TGTGCCAGCACCCCCGTGGGCAATAGCAATCAGCCCCAGCATTTT. It yields the protein CASTPVGNSNQPQHF.